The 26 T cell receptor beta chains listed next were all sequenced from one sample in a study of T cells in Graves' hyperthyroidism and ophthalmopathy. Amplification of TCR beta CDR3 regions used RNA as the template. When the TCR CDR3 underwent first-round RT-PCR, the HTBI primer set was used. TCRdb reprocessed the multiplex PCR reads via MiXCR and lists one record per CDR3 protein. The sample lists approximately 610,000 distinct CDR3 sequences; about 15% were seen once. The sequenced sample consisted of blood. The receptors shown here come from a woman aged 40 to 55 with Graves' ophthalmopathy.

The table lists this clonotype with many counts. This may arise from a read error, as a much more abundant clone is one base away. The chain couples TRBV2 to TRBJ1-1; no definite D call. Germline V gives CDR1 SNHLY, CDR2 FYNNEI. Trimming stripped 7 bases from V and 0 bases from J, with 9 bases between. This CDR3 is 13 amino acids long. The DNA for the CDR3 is TGTGCCAGCACCTTAGAGATGAACACTGAAGCTTTCTTT. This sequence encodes CASTLEMNTEAFF.

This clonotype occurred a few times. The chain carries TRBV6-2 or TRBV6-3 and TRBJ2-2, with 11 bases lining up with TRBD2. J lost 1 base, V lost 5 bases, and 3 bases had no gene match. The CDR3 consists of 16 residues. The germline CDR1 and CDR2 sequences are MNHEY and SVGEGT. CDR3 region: CASSDGTSGNTGELFF. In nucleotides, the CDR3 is TGTGCCAGCAGTGACGGGACTAGCGGGAACACCGGGGAGCTGTTTTTT.

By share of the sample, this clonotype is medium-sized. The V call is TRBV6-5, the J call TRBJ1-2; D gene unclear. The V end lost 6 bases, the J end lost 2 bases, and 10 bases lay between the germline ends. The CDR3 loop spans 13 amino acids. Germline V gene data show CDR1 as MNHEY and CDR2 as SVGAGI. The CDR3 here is CASSHGRNYGYTF. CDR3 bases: TGTGCCAGCAGCCATGGACGAAACTATGGCTACACCTTC.

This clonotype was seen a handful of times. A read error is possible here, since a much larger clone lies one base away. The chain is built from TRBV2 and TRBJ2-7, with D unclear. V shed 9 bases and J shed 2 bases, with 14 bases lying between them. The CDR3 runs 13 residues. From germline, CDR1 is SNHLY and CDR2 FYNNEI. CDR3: CASGRGSPYEQYF. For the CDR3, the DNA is TGTGCCAGTGGACGAGGCTCTCCCTACGAGCAGTACTTC.

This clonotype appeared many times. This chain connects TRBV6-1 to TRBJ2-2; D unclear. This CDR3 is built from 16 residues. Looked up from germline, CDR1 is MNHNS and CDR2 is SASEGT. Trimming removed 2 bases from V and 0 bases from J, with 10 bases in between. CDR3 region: CASSEPWQPNTGELFF. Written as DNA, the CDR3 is TGTGCCAGCAGTGAACCTTGGCAGCCGAACACCGGGGAGCTGTTTTTT.

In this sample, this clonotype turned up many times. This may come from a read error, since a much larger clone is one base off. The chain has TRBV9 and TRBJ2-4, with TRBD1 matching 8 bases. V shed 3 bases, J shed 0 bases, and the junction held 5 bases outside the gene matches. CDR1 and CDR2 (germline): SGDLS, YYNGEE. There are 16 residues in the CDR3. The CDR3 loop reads CASSGQGTLAKNIQYF. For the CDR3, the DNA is TGTGCCAGCAGCGGACAGGGGACGCTAGCCAAAAACATTCAGTACTTC. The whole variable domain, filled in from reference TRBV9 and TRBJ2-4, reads DSGVTQTPKHLITATGQRVTLRCSPRSGDLSVYWYQQSLDQGLQFLIQYYNGEERAKGNILERFSAQQFPDLHSELNLSSLELGDSALYFCASSGQGTLAKNIQYFGAGTRLSVL.

CDR3 in amino acids: CAIRGPTNYGYTF. For the CDR3, the DNA is TGTGCCATCAGGGGACCTACTAACTATGGCTACACCTTC. V is TRBV10-3 and J is TRBJ1-2, with D tentatively TRBD1 (5 bases). Germline CDR1 reads ENHRY; CDR2 reads SYGVKD. Trimming shortened V by 6 bases and J by 0 bases, and 8 bases separated the two germline ends. The CDR3 has 13 residues.

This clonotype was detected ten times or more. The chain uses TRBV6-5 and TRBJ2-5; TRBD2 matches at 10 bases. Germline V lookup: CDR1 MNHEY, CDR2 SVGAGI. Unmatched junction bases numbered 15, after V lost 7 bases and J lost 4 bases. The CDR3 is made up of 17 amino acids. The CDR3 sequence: CASTLSGGGKGRETQYF. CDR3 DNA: TGTGCCAGCACCCTAAGCGGGGGGGGTAAAGGCAGAGAGACCCAGTACTTC.

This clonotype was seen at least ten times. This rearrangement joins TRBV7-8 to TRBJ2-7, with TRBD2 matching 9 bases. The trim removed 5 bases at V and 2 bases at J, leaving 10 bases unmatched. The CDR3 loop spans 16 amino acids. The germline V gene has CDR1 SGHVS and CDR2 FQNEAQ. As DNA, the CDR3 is TGTGCCAGCAGCCCCGTCGTAGCGGGAGTCGCCTACGAGCAGTACTTC. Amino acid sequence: CASSPVVAGVAYEQYF.

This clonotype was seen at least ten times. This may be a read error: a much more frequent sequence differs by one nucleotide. CDR3 residues: CASSVLAGGGERYF. In nucleotides, the CDR3 is TGTGCCAGCAGCGTACTAGCGGGAGGCGGTGAGCGGTACTTC. The V gene is TRBV12-3 or TRBV12-4, the J gene TRBJ2-7, with 12 bases fitting TRBD2. The CDR3 consists of 14 residues.

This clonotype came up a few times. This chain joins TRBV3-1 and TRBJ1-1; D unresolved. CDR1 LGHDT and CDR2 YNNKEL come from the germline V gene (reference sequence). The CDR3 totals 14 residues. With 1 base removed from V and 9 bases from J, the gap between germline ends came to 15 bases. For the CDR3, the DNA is TGTGCCAGCAGCCAAGGGGGTTCGAAAGGGAAAGCTTTCTTT. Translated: CASSQGGSKGKAFF.

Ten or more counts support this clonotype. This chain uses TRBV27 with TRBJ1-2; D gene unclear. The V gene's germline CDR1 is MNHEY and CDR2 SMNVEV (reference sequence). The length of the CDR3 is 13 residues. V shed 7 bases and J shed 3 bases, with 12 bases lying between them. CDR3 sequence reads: CASKMPGDYGYTF. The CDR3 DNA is TGTGCCAGCAAGATGCCGGGAGACTATGGCTACACCTTC.

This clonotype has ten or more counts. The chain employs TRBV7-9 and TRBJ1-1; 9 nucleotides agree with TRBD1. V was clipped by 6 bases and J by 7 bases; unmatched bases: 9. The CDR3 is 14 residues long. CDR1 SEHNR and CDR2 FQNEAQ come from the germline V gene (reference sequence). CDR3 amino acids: CASSRRTGENEAFF. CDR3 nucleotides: TGTGCCAGCAGTCGAAGGACAGGGGAGAATGAAGCTTTCTTT.

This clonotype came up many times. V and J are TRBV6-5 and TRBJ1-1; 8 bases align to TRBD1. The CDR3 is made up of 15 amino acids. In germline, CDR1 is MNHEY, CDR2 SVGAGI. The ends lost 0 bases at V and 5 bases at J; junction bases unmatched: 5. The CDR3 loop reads CASSYSNRGGTEAFF. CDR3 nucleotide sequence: TGTGCCAGCAGTTACTCGAACAGGGGGGGGACTGAAGCTTTCTTT.

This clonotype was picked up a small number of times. CDR3 loop: CASSLDLDRPYEQYF. The CDR3 DNA is TGTGCCAGCAGCTTAGATTTAGACAGGCCCTACGAGCAGTACTTC. This chain connects TRBV7-9 to TRBJ2-7; D is perhaps TRBD1 (6 bases). The V end lost 1 base, the J end lost 2 bases, and 12 bases lay between the germline ends. The CDR3 length is 15 residues. CDR1 is SEHNR and CDR2 is FQNEAQ in the germline V gene (reference sequence).

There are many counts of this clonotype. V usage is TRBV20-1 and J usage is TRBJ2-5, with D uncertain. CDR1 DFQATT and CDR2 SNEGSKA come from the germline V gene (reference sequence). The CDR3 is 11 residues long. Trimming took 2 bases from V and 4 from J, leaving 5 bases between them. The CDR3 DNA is TGCAGTGCTAGACTAGGAGAGACCCAGTACTTC. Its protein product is CSARLGETQYF.

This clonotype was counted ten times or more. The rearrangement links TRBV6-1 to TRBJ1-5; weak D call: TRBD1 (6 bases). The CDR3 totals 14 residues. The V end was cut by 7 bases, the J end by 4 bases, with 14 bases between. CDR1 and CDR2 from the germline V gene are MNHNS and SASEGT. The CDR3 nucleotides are TGTGCCAGCACTGCGGGACAAGCTAATCAGCCCCAGCATTTT. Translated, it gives CASTAGQANQPQHF.

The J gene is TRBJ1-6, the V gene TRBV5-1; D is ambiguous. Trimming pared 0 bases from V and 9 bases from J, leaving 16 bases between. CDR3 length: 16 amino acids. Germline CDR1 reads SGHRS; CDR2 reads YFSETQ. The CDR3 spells CASSLDPADNGSPLHF. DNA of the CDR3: TGCGCCAGCAGCTTGGATCCGGCAGACAATGGTTCACCCCTCCACTTT.

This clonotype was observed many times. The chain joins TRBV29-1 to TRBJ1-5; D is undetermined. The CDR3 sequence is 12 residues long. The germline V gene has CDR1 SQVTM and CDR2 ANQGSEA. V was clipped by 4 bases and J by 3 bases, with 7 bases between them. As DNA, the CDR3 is TGCAGCGTTGGGGGTTACAATCAGCCCCAGCATTTT. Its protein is CSVGGYNQPQHF.

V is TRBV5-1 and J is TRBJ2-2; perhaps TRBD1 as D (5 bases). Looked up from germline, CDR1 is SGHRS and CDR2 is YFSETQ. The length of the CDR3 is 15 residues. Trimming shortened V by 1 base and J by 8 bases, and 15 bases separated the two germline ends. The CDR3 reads CASSLTGPFAGELFF. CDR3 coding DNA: TGCGCCAGCAGCTTGACAGGTCCCTTTGCGGGGGAGCTGTTTTTT.

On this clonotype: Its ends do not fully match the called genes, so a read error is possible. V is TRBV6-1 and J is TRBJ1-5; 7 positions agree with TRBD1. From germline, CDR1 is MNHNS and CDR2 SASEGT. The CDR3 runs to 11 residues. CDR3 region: CASSTGTATSF. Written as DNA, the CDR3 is TGTGCCAGCAGTACCGGGACAGCAACTTCATTT.

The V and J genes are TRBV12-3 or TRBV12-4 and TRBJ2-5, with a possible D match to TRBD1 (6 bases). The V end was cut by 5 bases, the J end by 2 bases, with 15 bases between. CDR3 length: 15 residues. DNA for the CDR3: TGTGCCAGCAGTCTAAACAGGGTTCTACAAGAGACCCAGTACTTC. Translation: CASSLNRVLQETQYF.

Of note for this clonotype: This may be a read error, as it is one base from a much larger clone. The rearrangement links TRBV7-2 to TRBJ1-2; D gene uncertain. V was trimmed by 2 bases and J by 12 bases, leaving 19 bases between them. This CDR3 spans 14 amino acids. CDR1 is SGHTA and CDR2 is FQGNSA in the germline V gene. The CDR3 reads CASSLRGIREGHTF. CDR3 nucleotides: TGTGCCAGCAGCTTACGGGGAATTCGTGAGGGCCACACCTTC.

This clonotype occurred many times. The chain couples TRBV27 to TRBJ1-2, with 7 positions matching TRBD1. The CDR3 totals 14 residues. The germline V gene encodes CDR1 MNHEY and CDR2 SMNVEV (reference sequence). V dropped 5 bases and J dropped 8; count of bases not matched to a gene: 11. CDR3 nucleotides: TGTGCCAGCAGTCCAGGGGGACTATCTAGGGGCTACACCTTC. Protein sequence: CASSPGGLSRGYTF.

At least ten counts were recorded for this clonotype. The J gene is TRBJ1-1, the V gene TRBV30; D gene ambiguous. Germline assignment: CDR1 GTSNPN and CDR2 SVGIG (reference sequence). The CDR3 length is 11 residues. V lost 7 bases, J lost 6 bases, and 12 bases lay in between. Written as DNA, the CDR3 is TGTGCCTCGGGGAGGTATTCTGAAGCTTTCTTT. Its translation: CASGRYSEAFF.

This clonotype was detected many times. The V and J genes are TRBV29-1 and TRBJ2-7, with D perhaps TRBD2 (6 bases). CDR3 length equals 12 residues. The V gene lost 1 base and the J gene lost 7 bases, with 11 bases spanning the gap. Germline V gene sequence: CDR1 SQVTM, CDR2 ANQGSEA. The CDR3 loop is CSVEVTGSEQYF. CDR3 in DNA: TGCAGCGTTGAAGTAACCGGGAGTGAGCAGTACTTC.